The 8 T cell receptor beta chains below were found in one sample sequenced in a study of shared clonotypes between healthy human individuals. The method was immunoSEQ multiplex PCR; TCRdb's version includes in-frame clones alone and lacks a portion of them. The table records fewer than 3 million clones, under 95% of them present only once. The source material was naive CD4+ T cells from PBMCs. Subset: CD45RA+ positively selected. These receptors originate from a man aged 18-30 years in good health. Some clones in this sample may be carry-over from other donors' samples.

This sequence joins TRBV9 and TRBJ1-2, with a possible D match to TRBD1 (5 bases). The CDR3 sequence is 14 residues long. The germline V gene encodes CDR1 SGDLS and CDR2 YYNGEE. V gave up 3 bases and J gave up 3 bases, with 12 bases separating them. CDR3: CASSARSGDYGYTF. DNA of the CDR3: TGTGCCAGCAGCGCGAGATCGGGGGACTATGGCTACACCTTC.

The CDR3 reads CASSQRVANTGELFF. The DNA of the CDR3 is TGTGCCAGCAGCCAGCGGGTCGCGAACACCGGGGAGCTGTTTTTT. This chain links TRBV7-7 with TRBJ2-2, with D possibly being TRBD2 (6 bases). Germline V lookup: CDR1 SSHAT, CDR2 FNYEAQ (reference sequence). This CDR3 contains 15 residues. Trimming took off 5 bases at V and 0 bases at J, with 10 bases between the two ends.

The chain recombines TRBV19 with TRBJ2-1; 8 bases fit TRBD2. The CDR3 extends over 14 amino acids. The ends lost 7 bases at V and 5 bases at J; junction bases unmatched: 7. The V gene's germline CDR1 is LNHDA and CDR2 SQIVND (reference sequence). CDR3 DNA: TGTGCCAGTACAACGGCGGGAGGACACAATGAGCAGTTCTTC. Translating it yields CASTTAGGHNEQFF. Full variable domain (rest looked up from reference TRBV19 and TRBJ2-1): DGGITQSPKYLFRKEGQNVTLSCEQNLNHDAMYWYRQDPGQGLRLIYYSQIVNDFQKGDIAEGYSVSREKKESFPLTVTSAQKNPTAFYLCASTTAGGHNEQFFGPGTRLTVL.

This clone was observed a single time. The chain uses TRBV7-3 and TRBJ2-7, with 10 bases lining up with TRBD2. CDR3 length equals 23 residues. Germline CDR1 reads SGHTA; CDR2 reads FQGTGA. After removal of 1 base from V and 3 bases from J, the junction contained 27 bases not matched to a gene. CDR3 region: CASSLKGQAGLRWGTSENYEQYF. DNA of the CDR3: TGTGCCAGCAGCTTAAAGGGGCAAGCCGGCCTGAGGTGGGGGACTAGCGAGAACTACGAGCAGTACTTC.

The genes are TRBV18 and TRBJ1-1; no reliable D call. Trimming removed 1 base at V and 6 bases at J, with 9 bases between. There are 13 residues in the CDR3. Per germline, CDR1 KGHSH and CDR2 LQKENI. CDR3 sequence: CASSPRLGSEAFF. The CDR3 nucleotides are TGTGCCAGCTCACCACGTCTCGGCTCTGAAGCTTTCTTT. The entire variable domain, with the rest obtained from reference TRBV18 and TRBJ1-1, is as follows: NAGVMQNPRHLVRRRGQEARLRCSPMKGHSHVYWYRQLPEEGLKFMVYLQKENIIDESGMPKERFSAEFPKEGPSILRIQQVVRGDSAAYFCASSPRLGSEAFFGQGTRLTVV.

The J gene is TRBJ2-3, the V gene TRBV29-1; D is uncertain. The V and J ends lost 6 bases and 2 bases respectively, with 15 bases between them. This CDR3 is 14 amino acids long. Germline V gene lookup returns CDR1 SQVTM and CDR2 ANQGSEA. The CDR3 loop reads CSVVIQRATDTQYF. The DNA for the CDR3 is TGCAGCGTAGTTATACAGAGAGCCACAGATACGCAGTATTTT.

This chain connects TRBV25-1 to TRBJ1-1; 7 nucleotides agree with TRBD1. V was pared by 4 bases and J by 4 bases, with 0 bases of the junction left unmatched. The CDR3 has 12 amino acids. Germline assignment: CDR1 MGHDK and CDR2 SYGVNS. CDR3 region: CASSAGGTEAFF. The CDR3 DNA reads as TGTGCCAGCAGTGCAGGGGGCACTGAAGCTTTCTTT.

Remarks on this clone: Other nucleotide sequences in the sample specify the same CDR3. The rearrangement uses TRBV18 and TRBJ2-1; D gene ambiguous. The V and J ends lost 2 bases and 6 bases respectively, with 5 bases between them. The CDR3 totals 12 residues. CDR1 and CDR2 from the germline V gene are KGHSH and LQKENI. The CDR3 here is CASSPSGNEQFF. Written as DNA, the CDR3 is TGTGCCAGCTCACCATCCGGCAATGAGCAGTTCTTC.